The clone carrying this T cell receptor (beta chain) is a singleton in its sample. The record originates from a study of blood T cell repertoires in COVID-19. Overall study: Acute-phase and convalescent COVID-19 samples originated in the United States, Italy and Spain.

Trimming stripped 7 bases from V and 9 bases from J, with 16 bases between. Germline values: CDR1 MNHEY, CDR2 SVGAGI. The CDR3 loop spans 13 amino acids. Repertoires were generated with immunoSEQ multiplex PCR, while TCRdb's copy carries only in-frame clones and drops some. Of 150,000 to 180,000 clones detected, roughly four fifths appear once; the ten largest clones hold 25% to 30%. The clonotype was recovered from a woman in her sixties with acute or convalescent COVID-19. The sample taken for sequencing was peripheral blood. The rearrangement uses TRBV6-5 and TRBJ2-1, with D tentatively TRBD2 (6 bases). CDR3 DNA: TGTGCCAGCACCATGTCGGGGGTCGGTGAGCAGTTCTTC. Translated, it gives CASTMSGVGEQFF.